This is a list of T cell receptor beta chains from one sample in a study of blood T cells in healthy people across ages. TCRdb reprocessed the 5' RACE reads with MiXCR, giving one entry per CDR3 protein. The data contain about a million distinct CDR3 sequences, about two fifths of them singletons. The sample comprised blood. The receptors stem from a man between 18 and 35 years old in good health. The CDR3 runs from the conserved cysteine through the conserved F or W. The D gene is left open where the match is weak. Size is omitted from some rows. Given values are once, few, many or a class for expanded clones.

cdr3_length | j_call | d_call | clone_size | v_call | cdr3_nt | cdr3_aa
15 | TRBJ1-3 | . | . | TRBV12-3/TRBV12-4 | TGTGCCAGCAGTTTAGTCGGGGGGTTTGGAAACACCATATATTTT | CASSLVGGFGNTIYF
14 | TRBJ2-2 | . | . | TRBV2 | TGTGCCAGCAATTCTAGAACGAACACCGGGGAGCTGTTTTTT | CASNSRTNTGELFF
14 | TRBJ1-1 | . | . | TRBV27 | TGTGCCAGCAGATTTTCGGGAGAGAACACTGAAGCTTTCTTT | CASRFSGENTEAFF
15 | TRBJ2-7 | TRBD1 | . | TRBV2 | TGTGCCAGCAGTGAAATCGCAGGGGGCCAGTACGAGCAGTACTTC | CASSEIAGGQYEQYF
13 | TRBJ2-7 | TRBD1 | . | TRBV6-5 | TGTGCCAGCATGGGGGACAGGTACTACGAGCAGTACTTC | CASMGDRYYEQYF
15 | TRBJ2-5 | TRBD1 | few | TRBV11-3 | TGTGCCAGCAGCTTGGCCGCCGGGACAGAAGAGACCCAGTACTTC | CASSLAAGTEETQYF
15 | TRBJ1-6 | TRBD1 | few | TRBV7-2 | TGTGCCAGCAGCGTTGACAGGGGGACATATTCACCCCTCCACTTT | CASSVDRGTYSPLHF
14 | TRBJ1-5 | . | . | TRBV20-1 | TGCAGTGCTGCCGACAGAGATAGCAATCAGCCCCAGCATTTT | CSAADRDSNQPQHF
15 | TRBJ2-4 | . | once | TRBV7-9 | TGTGCCAGCAGCTTAGCTATGGCTACTTGGGGTGAGCAGTACTTC | CASSLAMATWGEQYF
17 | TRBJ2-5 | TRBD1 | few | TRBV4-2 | TGTGCCAGCAGCCAAGATATCACGAGGGGGCGACGAGAGACCCAGTACTTC | CASSQDITRGRRETQYF
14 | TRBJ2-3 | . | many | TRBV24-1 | TGTGCCACCCCCGGGATACCTAGCACAGATACGCAGTATTTT | CATPGIPSTDTQYF
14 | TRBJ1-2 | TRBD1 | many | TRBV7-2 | TGTGCCAGCAGCTCGGGGACAGGCCTCTATGGCTACACCTTC | CASSSGTGLYGYTF
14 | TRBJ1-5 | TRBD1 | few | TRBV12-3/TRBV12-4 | TGTGCCAGCCTACAGGGGATTAGGAATCAGCCCCAGCATTTT | CASLQGIRNQPQHF
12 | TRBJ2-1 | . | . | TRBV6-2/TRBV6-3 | TGTGCCAGCAGTTATCTCCAGGGTGAGCAGTTCTTC | CASSYLQGEQFF
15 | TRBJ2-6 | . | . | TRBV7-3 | TGTGCCAGCAGCTTAAACGCAGTTGGGGCCAACGTCCTGACTTTC | CASSLNAVGANVLTF
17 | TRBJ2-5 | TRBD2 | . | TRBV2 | TGTGCCAGCACGGCGCTCGGGACTAGCGGGTACCAAGAGACCCAGTACTTC | CASTALGTSGYQETQYF
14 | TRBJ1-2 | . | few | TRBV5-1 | TGCGCCAGCAGCCTAAGCCCAGGTGACTATGGCTACACCTTC | CASSLSPGDYGYTF
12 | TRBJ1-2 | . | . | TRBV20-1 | TGCAGTGCTAGGGAGGGTCCAGCTGGCTACACCTTC | CSAREGPAGYTF
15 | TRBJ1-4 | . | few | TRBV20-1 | TGCAGTGCAGGGCGACAGTCCGGAACTAATGAAAAACTGTTTTTT | CSAGRQSGTNEKLFF
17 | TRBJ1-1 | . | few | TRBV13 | TGTGCCAGCAGCTTAAAGGCGTACGGGGTACGAGGAATGAGAGCTTTCTTT | CASSLKAYGVRGMRAFF
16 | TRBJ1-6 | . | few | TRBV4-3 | TGCGCCAGCAGCCAAGATGTCGGGGCTTATAATTCACCCCTCCACTTT | CASSQDVGAYNSPLHF
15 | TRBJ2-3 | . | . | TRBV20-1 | TGCAGTGCTAGAGTTCTGCAGGGAAGCACAGATACGCAGTATTTT | CSARVLQGSTDTQYF
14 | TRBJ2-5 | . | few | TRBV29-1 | TGCAGCGTTGACGGGGGGCCCCTCCAAGAGACCCAGTACTTC | CSVDGGPLQETQYF
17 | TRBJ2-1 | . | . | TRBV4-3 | TGCGCCAGCAGCCCCCCGGTAGAGCAGGGAGCCTACAATGAGCAGTTCTTC | CASSPPVEQGAYNEQFF
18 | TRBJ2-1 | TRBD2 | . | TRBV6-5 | TGTGCCAGCAGTTACTCATTGATAGCGGGGGGGGCTTACAATGAGCAGTTCTTC | CASSYSLIAGGAYNEQFF
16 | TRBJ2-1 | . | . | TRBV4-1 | TGCGCCAGCGGTCGTCATGCCAGCGGCGCTTACAATGAGCAGTTCTTC | CASGRHASGAYNEQFF
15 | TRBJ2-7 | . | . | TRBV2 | TGTGCCAGCAGTGAACGAGGAATTAGCTCCTACGAGCAGTACTTC | CASSERGISSYEQYF
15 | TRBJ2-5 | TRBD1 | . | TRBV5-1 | TGCGCCAGCAGCTTAAACAGGGGGAATAGAGAGACCCAGTACTTC | CASSLNRGNRETQYF
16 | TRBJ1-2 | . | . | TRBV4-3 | TGCGCCAGCAGCCAAGATCCCGTCCGGGCCCTCTATGGCTACACCTTC | CASSQDPVRALYGYTF
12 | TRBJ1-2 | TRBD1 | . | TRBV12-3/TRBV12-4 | TGTGCCAGCAGGCCCGGGACAGCTGGCTACACCTTC | CASRPGTAGYTF
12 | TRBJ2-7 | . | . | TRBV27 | TGTGCCAGCGGTCGGCAGACCTACGAGCAGTACTTC | CASGRQTYEQYF
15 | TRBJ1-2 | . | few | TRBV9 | TGTGCCAGCAGCGTAGATCCCGGGAGCACCTATGGCTACACCTTC | CASSVDPGSTYGYTF
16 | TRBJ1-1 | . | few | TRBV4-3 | TGCGCCAGCAGCCAAGATCTGGCCAGAACGAACACTGAAGCTTTCTTT | CASSQDLARTNTEAFF
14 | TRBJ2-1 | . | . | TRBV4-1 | TGCGCCAGCAGCCAAGAAGACGCCTACAATGAGCAGTTCTTC | CASSQEDAYNEQFF
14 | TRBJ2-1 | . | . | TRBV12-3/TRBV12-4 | TGTGCCAGCAGTGTTACGGGGGTAGTGGGCGAGCAGTTCTTC | CASSVTGVVGEQFF
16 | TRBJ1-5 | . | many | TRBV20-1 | TGCAGTGCTAGTTCCTCAGGGTCAACGAGCAATCAGCCCCAGCATTTT | CSASSSGSTSNQPQHF
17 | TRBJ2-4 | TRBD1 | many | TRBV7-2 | TGTGCCAGCAGCTTAGAGGGGGCTAGTGGTCTGGAAAACATTCAGTACTTC | CASSLEGASGLENIQYF
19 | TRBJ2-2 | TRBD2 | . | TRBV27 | TGTGCCAGCAGTTTATCGGGGCTAGCGGGCTTATCGAACACCGGGGAGCTGTTTTTT | CASSLSGLAGLSNTGELFF
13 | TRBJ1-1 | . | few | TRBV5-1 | TGCGCCAGCAGGGCAGCCCTGAACGCTGAAGCTTTCTTT | CASRAALNAEAFF
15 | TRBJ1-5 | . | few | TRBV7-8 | TGTGCCAGCAGCTTAGAGGCGCGGGGCAATCAGCCCCAGCATTTT | CASSLEARGNQPQHF
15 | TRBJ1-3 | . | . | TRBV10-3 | TGTGCCATCAAGGGAGGGGCGAGCTCTGGAAACACCATATATTTT | CAIKGGASSGNTIYF
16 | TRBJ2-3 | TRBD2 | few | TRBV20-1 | TGCAGTGCTTTCTCCAGGACTAGCGGGGACACAGATACGCAGTATTTT | CSAFSRTSGDTDTQYF
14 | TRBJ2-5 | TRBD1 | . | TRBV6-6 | TGTGCCAGCAGTTGGGGACAGGCGTCACGAGGGGTGTACTTC | CASSWGQASRGVYF
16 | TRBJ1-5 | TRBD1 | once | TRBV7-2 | TGTGCCAGCGGCTTTAGGGGGCGAGATAGCAATCAGCCCCAGCATTTT | CASGFRGRDSNQPQHF
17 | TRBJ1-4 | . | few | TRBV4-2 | TGTGCCAGCAGCCAAGAATGGACGGGGACCCTGGGTGAAAAACTGTTTTTT | CASSQEWTGTLGEKLFF
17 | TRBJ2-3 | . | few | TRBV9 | TGTGCCAGCAGCGCAACCCCTCGCCAGGCATCGGGAGATACGCAGTATTTT | CASSATPRQASGDTQYF
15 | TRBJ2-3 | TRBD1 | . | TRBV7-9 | TGTGCCAGCCCCGGTCAGACAGGGGGCACAGATACGCAGTATTTT | CASPGQTGGTDTQYF
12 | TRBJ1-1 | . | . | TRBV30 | TGTGCCTGGAGTTTGAGTAAATCTGAAGCTTTCTTT | CAWSLSKSEAFF
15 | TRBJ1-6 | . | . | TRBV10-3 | TGTGCCATCAGTGACTTGGGGGTTGGGAATTCACCCCTCCACTTT | CAISDLGVGNSPLHF
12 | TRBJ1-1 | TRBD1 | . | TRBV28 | TGTGCCAGCAGCCTACAGGGGCTTAAAGCTTTCTTT | CASSLQGLKAFF
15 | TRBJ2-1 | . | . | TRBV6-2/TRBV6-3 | TGTGCCAGCAGTTACTCTGGGACCAGGGTCTGGGAGCAGTTCTTC | CASSYSGTRVWEQFF
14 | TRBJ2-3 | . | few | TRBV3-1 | TGTGCCAGCAGCCAAGTCTCGACCGCCGAACAGCAGTATTTT | CASSQVSTAEQQYF
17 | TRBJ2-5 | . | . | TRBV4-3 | TGCGCCAGCAGCCAAGATCGGGATGGGGACCTCCAAGAGACCCAGTACTTC | CASSQDRDGDLQETQYF
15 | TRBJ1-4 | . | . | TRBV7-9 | TGTGCCAGCAGCCTAACCTGGGGAACTAATGAAAAACTGTTTTTT | CASSLTWGTNEKLFF